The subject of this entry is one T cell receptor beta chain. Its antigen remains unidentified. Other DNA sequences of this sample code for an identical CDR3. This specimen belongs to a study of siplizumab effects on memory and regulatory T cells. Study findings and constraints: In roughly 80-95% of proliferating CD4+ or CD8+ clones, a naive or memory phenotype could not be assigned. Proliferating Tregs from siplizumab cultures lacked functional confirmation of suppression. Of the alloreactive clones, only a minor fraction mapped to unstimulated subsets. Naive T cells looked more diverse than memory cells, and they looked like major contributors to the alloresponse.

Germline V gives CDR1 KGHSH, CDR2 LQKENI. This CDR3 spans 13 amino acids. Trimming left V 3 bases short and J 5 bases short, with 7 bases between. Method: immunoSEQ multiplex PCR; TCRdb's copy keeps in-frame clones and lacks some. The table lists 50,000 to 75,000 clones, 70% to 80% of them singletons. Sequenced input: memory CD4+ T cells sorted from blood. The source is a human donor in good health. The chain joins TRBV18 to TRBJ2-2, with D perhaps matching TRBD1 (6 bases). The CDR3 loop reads CASSPRGTGELFF. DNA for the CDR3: TGTGCCAGCTCACCCAGGGGAACCGGGGAGCTGTTTTTT. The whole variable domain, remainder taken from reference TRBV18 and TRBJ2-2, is NAGVMQNPRHLVRRRGQEARLRCSPMKGHSHVYWYRQLPEEGLKFMVYLQKENIIDESGMPKERFSAEFPKEGPSILRIQQVVRGDSAAYFCASSPRGTGELFFGEGSRLTVL.